This TCR beta chain was retrieved from a study of cytomegalovirus exposure and HLA in healthy donors. Turning to the study itself: Sequencing of some 200 million T cells in an earlier analysis found around 120 million unique TCR beta sequences. Inside one of the first data releases sat about 85 million unique TCRs taken from HLA-typed donors.

The study's findings and limits: As a later analysis showed, a missense DCLRE1C variant was linked to trimming of TCR beta V- and J-genes. Reports indicate that TCR beta sequences accurately predicted the HLA-A and HLA-B alleles of most subjects.

Regarding this clone: Its specificity is unknown.

PCR involved 60 Vbeta and 13 Jbeta primers. The repertoire was sequenced with immunoSEQ multiplex PCR; TCRdb's copy has only in-frame clones and lacks some. This sample yields around 180,000 clones, of which around 81% are seen a single time; around 2% belongs to the top ten. Germline V gene sequence: CDR1 SGHRS, CDR2 YFSETQ. The CDR3 extends over 15 amino acids. Deletions cut 0 bases from V and 3 bases from J, with 13 bases between. The J gene is TRBJ2-7, the V gene TRBV5-1, with a weak D call TRBD1 (6 bases). This sequence was found in a man aged 18-30 years in good health and CMV-seronegative. The sequencing sample was made of PBMCs. The CDR3 DNA sequence: TGCGCCAGCAGCTTGGAAGGGAACAGGGTCTACGAGCAGTACTTC. Translation gives CASSLEGNRVYEQYF.